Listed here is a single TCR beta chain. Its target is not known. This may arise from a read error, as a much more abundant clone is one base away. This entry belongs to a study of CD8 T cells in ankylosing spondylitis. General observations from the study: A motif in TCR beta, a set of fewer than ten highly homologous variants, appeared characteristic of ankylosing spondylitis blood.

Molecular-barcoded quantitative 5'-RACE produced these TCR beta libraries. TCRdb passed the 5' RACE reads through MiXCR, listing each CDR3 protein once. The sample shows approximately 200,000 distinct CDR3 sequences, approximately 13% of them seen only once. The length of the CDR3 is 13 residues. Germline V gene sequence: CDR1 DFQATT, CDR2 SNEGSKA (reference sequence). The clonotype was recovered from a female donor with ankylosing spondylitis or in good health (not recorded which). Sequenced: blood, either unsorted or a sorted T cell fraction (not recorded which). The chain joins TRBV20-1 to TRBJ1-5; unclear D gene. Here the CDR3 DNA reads TGCAGTGCGCATCCGGGTGGCAATCAGCCCCAGCGTTTT. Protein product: CSAHPGGNQPQRF.